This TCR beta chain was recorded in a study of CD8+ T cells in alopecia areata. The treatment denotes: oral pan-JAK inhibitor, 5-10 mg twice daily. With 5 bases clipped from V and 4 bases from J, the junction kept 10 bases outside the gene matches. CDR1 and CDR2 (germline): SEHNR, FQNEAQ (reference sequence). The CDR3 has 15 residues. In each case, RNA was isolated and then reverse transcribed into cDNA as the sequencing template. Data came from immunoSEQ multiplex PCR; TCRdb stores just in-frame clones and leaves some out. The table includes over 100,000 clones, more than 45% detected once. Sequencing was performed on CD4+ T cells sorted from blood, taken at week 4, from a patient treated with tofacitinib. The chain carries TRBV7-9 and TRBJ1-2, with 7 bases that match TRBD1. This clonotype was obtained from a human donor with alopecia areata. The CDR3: CASSPETGSVYGYTF. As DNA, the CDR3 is TGTGCCAGCAGCCCGGAGACAGGGTCTGTCTATGGCTACACCTTC.